These T cell receptor beta chains were read from a single sample in a study of shared clonotypes between healthy human individuals. Sequenced by immunoSEQ multiplex PCR; TCRdb stores in-frame clones only, minus some. The sample lists roughly 400,000 clones; 95% to 97% were seen once. Sequencing input: memory CD8+ T cells sorted from blood. These receptors were taken from a young man in good health. Both conserved end residues are part of each CDR3. Fields, in order: clone size, D gene, CDR3 length, V gene, J gene, CDR3 DNA, CDR3 protein. The D gene is left open where the match is weak. Only part of the rows carry a size: once, few, many, or a class if the clone is expanded.

clone size: NA
D gene: NA
CDR3 length: 15
V gene: TRBV7-9
J gene: TRBJ2-5
CDR3 DNA: TGTGCCAGCAGCTTAGTGTTGCCGACCCAAGAGACCCAGTACTTC
CDR3 protein: CASSLVLPTQETQYF

clone size: NA
D gene: TRBD1
CDR3 length: 14
V gene: TRBV5-1
J gene: TRBJ1-2
CDR3 DNA: TGCGCCAGCAGCTTGGCCGGGACAGGGGATGGCTACACCTTC
CDR3 protein: CASSLAGTGDGYTF

clone size: NA
D gene: TRBD1
CDR3 length: 15
V gene: TRBV4-1
J gene: TRBJ1-2
CDR3 DNA: TGCGCCAGCAGGGATGGGACAGGGAGGGTGGGTGGCTACACCTTC
CDR3 protein: CASRDGTGRVGGYTF

clone size: NA
D gene: NA
CDR3 length: 13
V gene: TRBV4-2
J gene: TRBJ1-3
CDR3 DNA: TGTGCCAGCAGCCAAGAACATGGAAACACCATATATTTT
CDR3 protein: CASSQEHGNTIYF

clone size: NA
D gene: NA
CDR3 length: 14
V gene: TRBV6-5
J gene: TRBJ2-3
CDR3 DNA: TGTGCCAGCAGTTTCGGGCCTGGCACAGATACGCAGTATTTT
CDR3 protein: CASSFGPGTDTQYF

clone size: NA
D gene: NA
CDR3 length: 12
V gene: TRBV30
J gene: TRBJ2-2
CDR3 DNA: TGTGCCTGGTCAATATCGGGCGGGGAGCTGTTTTTT
CDR3 protein: CAWSISGGELFF

clone size: NA
D gene: NA
CDR3 length: 17
V gene: TRBV7-2
J gene: TRBJ2-6
CDR3 DNA: TGTGCCAGCAGCTTAGCGCGGGCTACCTCGGGGGCCAACGTCCTGACTTTC
CDR3 protein: CASSLARATSGANVLTF

clone size: NA
D gene: NA
CDR3 length: 12
V gene: TRBV5-1
J gene: TRBJ2-2
CDR3 DNA: TGCGCCAGCAGCGGGGGCCCAAAAGAGCTGTTTTTT
CDR3 protein: CASSGGPKELFF

clone size: NA
D gene: TRBD2
CDR3 length: 20
V gene: TRBV28
J gene: TRBJ2-2
CDR3 DNA: TGTGCCAGCAGTTTATCTCAACTAGCGGGAGTGTCTGGGGTCACCGGGGAGCTGTTTTTT
CDR3 protein: CASSLSQLAGVSGVTGELFF

clone size: NA
D gene: TRBD2
CDR3 length: 16
V gene: TRBV4-2
J gene: TRBJ2-1
CDR3 DNA: TGTGCCAGCAGCCAAGAAAGGACTAGCGGGTTGGATGAGCAGTTCTTC
CDR3 protein: CASSQERTSGLDEQFF

clone size: NA
D gene: TRBD1
CDR3 length: 13
V gene: TRBV29-1
J gene: TRBJ2-2
CDR3 DNA: TGCAGCGGGGCGGACAGGGGGTCCGGGGAGCTGTTTTTT
CDR3 protein: CSGADRGSGELFF

clone size: NA
D gene: TRBD2
CDR3 length: 15
V gene: TRBV10-2
J gene: TRBJ2-1
CDR3 DNA: TGCGCCAGCAGTGAGTCGCTAGCGGGAGGGGATGAGCAGTTCTTC
CDR3 protein: CASSESLAGGDEQFF

clone size: NA
D gene: TRBD1
CDR3 length: 14
V gene: TRBV29-1
J gene: TRBJ2-2
CDR3 DNA: TGCAGCGTTGGGGACAGGATAAACACCGGGGAGCTGTTTTTT
CDR3 protein: CSVGDRINTGELFF

clone size: NA
D gene: TRBD2
CDR3 length: 15
V gene: TRBV4-1
J gene: TRBJ2-1
CDR3 DNA: TGCGCCAGCAGCCAAGAGCCTAGCGGGAGGGCTGAGCAGTTCTTC
CDR3 protein: CASSQEPSGRAEQFF

clone size: NA
D gene: TRBD1
CDR3 length: 13
V gene: TRBV30
J gene: TRBJ1-3
CDR3 DNA: TGTGCCTGGAGTGCAGGGGGCGGAAACACCATATATTTT
CDR3 protein: CAWSAGGGNTIYF

clone size: once
D gene: NA
CDR3 length: 16
V gene: TRBV4-2
J gene: TRBJ2-3
CDR3 DNA: TGTGCCAGCAGCCAAGATGGACTAACTAGCACAGATACGCAGTATTTT
CDR3 protein: CASSQDGLTSTDTQYF

clone size: NA
D gene: NA
CDR3 length: 14
V gene: TRBV30
J gene: TRBJ1-3
CDR3 DNA: TGTGCCTGGAGTATCGGGGGCTCTGGAAACACCATATATTTT
CDR3 protein: CAWSIGGSGNTIYF

clone size: NA
D gene: NA
CDR3 length: 14
V gene: TRBV27
J gene: TRBJ1-2
CDR3 DNA: TGTGCCAGCAGTTTCTCCCCAGGGGAGGGTGGCTACACCTTC
CDR3 protein: CASSFSPGEGGYTF

clone size: NA
D gene: TRBD1
CDR3 length: 13
V gene: TRBV28
J gene: TRBJ1-5
CDR3 DNA: TGTGCCAGCACCCGACAGGGGAATCAGCCCCAGCATTTT
CDR3 protein: CASTRQGNQPQHF

clone size: NA
D gene: TRBD1
CDR3 length: 15
V gene: TRBV9
J gene: TRBJ1-2
CDR3 DNA: TGTGCCAGCAGCGTAGCTCCCGGGGACAGCTATGGCTACACCTTC
CDR3 protein: CASSVAPGDSYGYTF

clone size: NA
D gene: NA
CDR3 length: 14
V gene: TRBV4-1
J gene: TRBJ2-3
CDR3 DNA: TGCGCCAGCAGCCAAGATCCAGGGCTAGGCCCGCAGTATTTT
CDR3 protein: CASSQDPGLGPQYF

clone size: NA
D gene: NA
CDR3 length: 16
V gene: TRBV23-1
J gene: TRBJ2-5
CDR3 DNA: TGCGCCAGCAGTCATCCTGATGGGCTAGCTCTCGAGACCCAGTACTTC
CDR3 protein: CASSHPDGLALETQYF

clone size: NA
D gene: NA
CDR3 length: 16
V gene: TRBV5-4
J gene: TRBJ1-6
CDR3 DNA: TGTGCCAGCAGAGGGGAGGGGAGCTCCTATAATTCACCCCTCCACTTT
CDR3 protein: CASRGEGSSYNSPLHF

clone size: NA
D gene: NA
CDR3 length: 12
V gene: TRBV2
J gene: TRBJ2-5
CDR3 DNA: TGTGCCAGCAGCGTAGGGGGGGAGACCCAGTACTTC
CDR3 protein: CASSVGGETQYF

clone size: NA
D gene: NA
CDR3 length: 14
V gene: TRBV30
J gene: TRBJ1-1
CDR3 DNA: TGTGCCTGGAGTGTCCTAGGGGCGCGCACTGAAGCTTTCTTT
CDR3 protein: CAWSVLGARTEAFF

clone size: NA
D gene: TRBD1
CDR3 length: 14
V gene: TRBV6-5
J gene: TRBJ1-2
CDR3 DNA: TGTGCCAGCAGTTACTGGGACAGGACAGGTGGCTACACCTTC
CDR3 protein: CASSYWDRTGGYTF

clone size: NA
D gene: NA
CDR3 length: 15
V gene: TRBV5-8
J gene: TRBJ2-7
CDR3 DNA: TGTGCCAGCAGCCCCCCAGGGCAAGGCCCCTACGAGCAGTACTTC
CDR3 protein: CASSPPGQGPYEQYF

clone size: NA
D gene: NA
CDR3 length: 14
V gene: TRBV30
J gene: TRBJ1-1
CDR3 DNA: TGTGCCTGGAGTGTAGCAGGGATGAACACTGAAGCTTTCTTT
CDR3 protein: CAWSVAGMNTEAFF

clone size: NA
D gene: TRBD2
CDR3 length: 14
V gene: TRBV6-5
J gene: TRBJ2-7
CDR3 DNA: TGTGCCAGCAGTCCGTGGACTAGCCTCTACGAGCAGTACTTC
CDR3 protein: CASSPWTSLYEQYF

clone size: NA
D gene: NA
CDR3 length: 12
V gene: TRBV28
J gene: TRBJ2-7
CDR3 DNA: TGTGCCAGCAGTCAAACAGGCCTACGGCAGTACTTC
CDR3 protein: CASSQTGLRQYF

clone size: NA
D gene: NA
CDR3 length: 13
V gene: TRBV7-7
J gene: TRBJ2-2
CDR3 DNA: TGTGCTAGCAGCTTAGTCGTGGGCGGGGAGCTGTTTTTT
CDR3 protein: CASSLVVGGELFF

clone size: NA
D gene: TRBD1
CDR3 length: 14
V gene: TRBV27
J gene: TRBJ1-5
CDR3 DNA: TGTGCCAGCAGCCCTCCGGGACAGAATCAGCCCCAGCATTTT
CDR3 protein: CASSPPGQNQPQHF

clone size: NA
D gene: TRBD1
CDR3 length: 15
V gene: TRBV5-1
J gene: TRBJ2-7
CDR3 DNA: TGCGCCAGCAGCTTGGGACGGACAGGGAGAAACGAGCAGTACTTC
CDR3 protein: CASSLGRTGRNEQYF

clone size: NA
D gene: NA
CDR3 length: 13
V gene: TRBV25-1
J gene: TRBJ2-2
CDR3 DNA: TGTGCCAGCAGAGAGTCGAACACCGGGGAGCTGTTTTTT
CDR3 protein: CASRESNTGELFF

clone size: NA
D gene: TRBD1
CDR3 length: 15
V gene: TRBV5-4
J gene: TRBJ2-1
CDR3 DNA: TGTGCCAGTAGTGGGTTTAGGGGACAGGGGAATGAGCAGTTCTTC
CDR3 protein: CASSGFRGQGNEQFF

clone size: NA
D gene: NA
CDR3 length: 14
V gene: TRBV2
J gene: TRBJ2-6
CDR3 DNA: TGTGCCAGCAGTGAACTGTGGAGGGCCAACGTCCTGACTTTC
CDR3 protein: CASSELWRANVLTF

clone size: NA
D gene: NA
CDR3 length: 14
V gene: TRBV5-1
J gene: TRBJ1-5
CDR3 DNA: TGCGCCAGCAGCTTGTCGGGGCTTAGTCAGCCCCAGCATTTT
CDR3 protein: CASSLSGLSQPQHF

clone size: few
D gene: NA
CDR3 length: 14
V gene: TRBV30
J gene: TRBJ1-5
CDR3 DNA: TGTGCCTGGAGTGCGGATGAGGGCAATCAGCCCCAGCATTTT
CDR3 protein: CAWSADEGNQPQHF

clone size: NA
D gene: TRBD2
CDR3 length: 16
V gene: TRBV27
J gene: TRBJ2-3
CDR3 DNA: TGTGCCAGCAGTTTATTTCCTAGCGGGACCGCAGATACGCAGTATTTT
CDR3 protein: CASSLFPSGTADTQYF

clone size: NA
D gene: NA
CDR3 length: 13
V gene: TRBV30
J gene: TRBJ1-2
CDR3 DNA: TGTGCCTTAAAGGGGGAGTGGAACTATGGCTACACCTTC
CDR3 protein: CALKGEWNYGYTF

clone size: NA
D gene: NA
CDR3 length: 13
V gene: TRBV6-5
J gene: TRBJ1-1
CDR3 DNA: TGTGCCAGCAGTTACGGGGGTCACACTGAAGCTTTCTTT
CDR3 protein: CASSYGGHTEAFF

clone size: NA
D gene: NA
CDR3 length: 15
V gene: TRBV5-6
J gene: TRBJ1-2
CDR3 DNA: TGTGCCAGCAGCTTGGTGGGGGCGCCGGGCTATGGCTACACCTTC
CDR3 protein: CASSLVGAPGYGYTF

clone size: NA
D gene: NA
CDR3 length: 16
V gene: TRBV7-9
J gene: TRBJ2-2
CDR3 DNA: TGTGCCAGCAGCTTTGATAACCCAGGGGTCACCGGGGAGCTGTTTTTT
CDR3 protein: CASSFDNPGVTGELFF

clone size: NA
D gene: TRBD1
CDR3 length: 16
V gene: TRBV9
J gene: TRBJ2-1
CDR3 DNA: TGTGCCAGCAGCGTCAGGGACAGTCGCTCCTACAATGAGCAGTTCTTC
CDR3 protein: CASSVRDSRSYNEQFF

clone size: NA
D gene: NA
CDR3 length: 14
V gene: TRBV6-1
J gene: TRBJ2-1
CDR3 DNA: TGTGCCAGCAGTGAAATATTCAGCTTTAATGAGCAGTTCTTC
CDR3 protein: CASSEIFSFNEQFF

clone size: NA
D gene: NA
CDR3 length: 14
V gene: TRBV29-1
J gene: TRBJ2-5
CDR3 DNA: TGCAGCGTTGAGAGGGAGTTAACCCAAGAGACCCAGTACTTC
CDR3 protein: CSVERELTQETQYF

clone size: NA
D gene: TRBD1
CDR3 length: 15
V gene: TRBV18
J gene: TRBJ1-5
CDR3 DNA: TGTGCCAGCTCACCCGGGACAGGGGGCAATCAGCCCCAGCATTTT
CDR3 protein: CASSPGTGGNQPQHF

clone size: NA
D gene: TRBD2
CDR3 length: 16
V gene: TRBV7-9
J gene: TRBJ2-3
CDR3 DNA: TGTGCCAGCAGCTTAGGATCGGGAGGCCTCACAGATACGCAGTATTTT
CDR3 protein: CASSLGSGGLTDTQYF

clone size: NA
D gene: NA
CDR3 length: 13
V gene: TRBV6-1
J gene: TRBJ2-5
CDR3 DNA: TGTGCCAGCGAGTTGGTGGGGGAAGAGACCCAGTACTTC
CDR3 protein: CASELVGEETQYF

clone size: NA
D gene: NA
CDR3 length: 14
V gene: TRBV13
J gene: TRBJ2-2
CDR3 DNA: TGTGCCAGCAGCTTAGCGGGAGACACCGGGGAGCTGTTTTTT
CDR3 protein: CASSLAGDTGELFF

clone size: NA
D gene: TRBD1
CDR3 length: 16
V gene: TRBV19
J gene: TRBJ1-5
CDR3 DNA: TGTGCCAGTAGTACCTTAGGACAGGGGGGGGATCAGCCCCAGCATTTT
CDR3 protein: CASSTLGQGGDQPQHF

clone size: NA
D gene: NA
CDR3 length: 11
V gene: TRBV30
J gene: TRBJ2-7
CDR3 DNA: TGTGCCTGTAGCGGTTCCTACGAGCAGTACTTC
CDR3 protein: CACSGSYEQYF

clone size: NA
D gene: NA
CDR3 length: 14
V gene: TRBV6-4
J gene: TRBJ2-1
CDR3 DNA: TGTGCCAGCAGTGACTCCCTTCTCACAGAAGAGCAGTTCTTC
CDR3 protein: CASSDSLLTEEQFF